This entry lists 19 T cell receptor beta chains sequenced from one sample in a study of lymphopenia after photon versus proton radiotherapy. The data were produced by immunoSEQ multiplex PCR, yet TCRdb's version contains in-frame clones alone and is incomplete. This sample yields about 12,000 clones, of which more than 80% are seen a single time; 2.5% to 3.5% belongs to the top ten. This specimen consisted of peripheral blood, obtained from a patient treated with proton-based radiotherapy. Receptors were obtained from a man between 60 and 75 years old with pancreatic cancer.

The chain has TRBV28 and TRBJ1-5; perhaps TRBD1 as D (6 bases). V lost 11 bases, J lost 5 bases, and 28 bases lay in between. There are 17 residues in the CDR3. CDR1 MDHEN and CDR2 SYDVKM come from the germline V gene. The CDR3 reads CAGGLDPANPPDQPQHF. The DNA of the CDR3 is TGTGCCGGGGGGCTTGACCCCGCGAACCCTCCTGATCAGCCCCAGCATTTT.

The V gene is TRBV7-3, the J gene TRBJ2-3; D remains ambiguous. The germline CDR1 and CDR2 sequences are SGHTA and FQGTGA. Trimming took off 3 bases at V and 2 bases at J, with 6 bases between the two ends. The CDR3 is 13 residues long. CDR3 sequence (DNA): TGTGCCAGCAGCTTCATGCCCACAGATACGCAGTATTTT. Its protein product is CASSFMPTDTQYF.

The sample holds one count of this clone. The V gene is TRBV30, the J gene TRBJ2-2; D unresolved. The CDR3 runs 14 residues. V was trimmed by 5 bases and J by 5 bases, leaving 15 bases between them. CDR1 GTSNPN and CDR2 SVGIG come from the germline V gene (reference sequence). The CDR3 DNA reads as TGTGCCTGGGTCCCTGGGCGAGGAACCGGGGAGCTGTTTTTT. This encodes CAWVPGRGTGELFF.

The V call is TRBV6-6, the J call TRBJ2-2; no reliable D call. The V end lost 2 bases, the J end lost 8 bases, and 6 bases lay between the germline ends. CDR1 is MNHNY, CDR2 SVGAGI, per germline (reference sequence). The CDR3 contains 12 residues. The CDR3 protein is CASSYTSGELFF. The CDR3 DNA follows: TGTGCCAGCAGTTACACTTCTGGGGAGCTGTTTTTT.

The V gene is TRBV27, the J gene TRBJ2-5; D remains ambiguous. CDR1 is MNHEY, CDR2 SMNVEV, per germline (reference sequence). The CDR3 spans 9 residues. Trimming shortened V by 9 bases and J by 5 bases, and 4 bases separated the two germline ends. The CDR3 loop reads CAREETQYF. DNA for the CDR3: TGTGCCAGGGAGGAGACCCAGTACTTC.

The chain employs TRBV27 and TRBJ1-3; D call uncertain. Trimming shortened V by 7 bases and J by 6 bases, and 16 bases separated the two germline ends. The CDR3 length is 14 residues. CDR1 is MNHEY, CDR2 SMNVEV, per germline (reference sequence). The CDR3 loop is CASTHRAGSNTIYF. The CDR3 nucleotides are TGTGCCAGCACCCACCGGGCCGGGTCAAACACCATATATTTT.

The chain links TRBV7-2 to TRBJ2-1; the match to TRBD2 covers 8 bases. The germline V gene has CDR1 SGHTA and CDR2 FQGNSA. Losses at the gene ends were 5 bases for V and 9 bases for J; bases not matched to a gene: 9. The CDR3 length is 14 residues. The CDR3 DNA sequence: TGTGCCAGCAGCCGAGCGGGAGAAGGTCGTGAGCAGTTCTTC. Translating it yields CASSRAGEGREQFF.

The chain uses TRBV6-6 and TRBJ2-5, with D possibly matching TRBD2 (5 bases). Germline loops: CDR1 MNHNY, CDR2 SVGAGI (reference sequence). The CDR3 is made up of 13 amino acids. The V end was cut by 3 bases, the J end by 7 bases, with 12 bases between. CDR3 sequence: CASSYDYLGTQYF. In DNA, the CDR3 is TGTGCCAGCAGTTATGACTATTTGGGGACCCAGTACTTC.

The CDR3 sequence is CASSFSVNTEAFF. In DNA form, the CDR3 reads TGTGCCAGCAGCTTCTCAGTGAACACTGAAGCTTTCTTT. The genes are TRBV5-4 and TRBJ1-1; D is ambiguous. V was pared by 2 bases and J by 0 bases, with 5 bases between. Germline V gene data show CDR1 as SGHNT and CDR2 as YYREEE (reference sequence). The CDR3 consists of 13 residues.

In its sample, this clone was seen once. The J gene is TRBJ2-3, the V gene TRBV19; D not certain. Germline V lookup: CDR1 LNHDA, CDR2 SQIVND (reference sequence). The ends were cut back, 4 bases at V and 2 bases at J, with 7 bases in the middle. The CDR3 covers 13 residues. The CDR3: CASSTWTTDTQYF. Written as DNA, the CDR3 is TGTGCCAGTAGTACCTGGACCACAGATACGCAGTATTTT.

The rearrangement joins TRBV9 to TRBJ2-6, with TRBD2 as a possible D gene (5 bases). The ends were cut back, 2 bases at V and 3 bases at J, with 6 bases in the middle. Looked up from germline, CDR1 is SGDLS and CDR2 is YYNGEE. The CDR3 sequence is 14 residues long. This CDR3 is CASSVGSGANVLTF. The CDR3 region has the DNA TGTGCCAGCAGCGTTGGGAGTGGGGCCAACGTCCTGACTTTC.

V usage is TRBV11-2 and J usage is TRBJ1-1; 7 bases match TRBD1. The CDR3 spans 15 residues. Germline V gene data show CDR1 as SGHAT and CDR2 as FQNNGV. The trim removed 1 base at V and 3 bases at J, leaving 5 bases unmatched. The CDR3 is CASSLVGGGDTEAFF. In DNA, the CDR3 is TGTGCCAGCAGCTTAGTTGGAGGGGGCGACACTGAAGCTTTCTTT.

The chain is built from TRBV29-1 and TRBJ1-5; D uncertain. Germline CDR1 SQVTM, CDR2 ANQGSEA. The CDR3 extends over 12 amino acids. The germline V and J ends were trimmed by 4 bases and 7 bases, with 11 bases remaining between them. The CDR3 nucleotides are TGCAGCGTTGTCGACGGAGGGCAGCCCCAGCATTTT. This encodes CSVVDGGQPQHF. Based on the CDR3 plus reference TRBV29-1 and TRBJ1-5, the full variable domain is SAVISQKPSRDICQRGTSLTIQCQVDSQVTMMFWYRQQPGQSLTLIATANQGSEATYESGFVIDKFPISRPNLTFSTLTVSNMSPEDSSIYLCSVVDGGQPQHFGDGTRLSIL.

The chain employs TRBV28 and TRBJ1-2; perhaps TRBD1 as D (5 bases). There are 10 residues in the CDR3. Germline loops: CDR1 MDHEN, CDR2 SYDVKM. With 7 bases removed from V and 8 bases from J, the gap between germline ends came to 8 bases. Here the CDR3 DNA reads TGTGCCAGCAAGGGGCGGGGCTACACCTTC. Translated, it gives CASKGRGYTF.

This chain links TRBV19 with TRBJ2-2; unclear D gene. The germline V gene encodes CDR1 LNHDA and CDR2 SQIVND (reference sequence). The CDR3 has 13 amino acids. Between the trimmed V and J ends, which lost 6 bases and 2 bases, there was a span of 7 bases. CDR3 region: CASRVVNTGELFF. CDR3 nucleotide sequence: TGTGCCAGTAGAGTGGTTAACACCGGGGAGCTGTTTTTT.

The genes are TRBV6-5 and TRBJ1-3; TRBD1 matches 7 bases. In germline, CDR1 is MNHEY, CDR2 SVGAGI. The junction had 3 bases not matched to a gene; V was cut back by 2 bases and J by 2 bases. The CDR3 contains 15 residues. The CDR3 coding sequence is TGTGCCAGCAGTTACCAGGGACAGCCTGGAAACACCATATATTTT. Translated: CASSYQGQPGNTIYF.

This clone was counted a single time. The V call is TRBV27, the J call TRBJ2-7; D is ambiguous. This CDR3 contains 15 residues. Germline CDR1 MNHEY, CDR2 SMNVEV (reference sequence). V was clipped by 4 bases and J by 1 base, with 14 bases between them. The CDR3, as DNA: TGTGCCAGCAGTTATCAACCCAGGAGATCCTACGAGCAGTACTTC. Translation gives CASSYQPRRSYEQYF.

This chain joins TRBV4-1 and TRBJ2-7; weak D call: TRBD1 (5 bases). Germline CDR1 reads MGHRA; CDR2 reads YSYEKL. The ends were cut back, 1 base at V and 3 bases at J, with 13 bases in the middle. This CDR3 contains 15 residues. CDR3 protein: CASSQATGSGYEQYF. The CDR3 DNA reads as TGCGCCAGCAGCCAAGCCACAGGTAGTGGCTACGAGCAGTACTTC.

This CDR3 is CAWTGVGDTQYF. CDR3 nucleotide sequence: TGTGCCTGGACGGGTGTGGGTGATACGCAGTATTTT. The rearrangement joins TRBV30 to TRBJ2-3; D is ambiguous. V was trimmed by 4 bases and J by 6 bases, leaving 11 bases between them. This CDR3 has 12 residues. Germline loops: CDR1 GTSNPN, CDR2 SVGIG (reference sequence).